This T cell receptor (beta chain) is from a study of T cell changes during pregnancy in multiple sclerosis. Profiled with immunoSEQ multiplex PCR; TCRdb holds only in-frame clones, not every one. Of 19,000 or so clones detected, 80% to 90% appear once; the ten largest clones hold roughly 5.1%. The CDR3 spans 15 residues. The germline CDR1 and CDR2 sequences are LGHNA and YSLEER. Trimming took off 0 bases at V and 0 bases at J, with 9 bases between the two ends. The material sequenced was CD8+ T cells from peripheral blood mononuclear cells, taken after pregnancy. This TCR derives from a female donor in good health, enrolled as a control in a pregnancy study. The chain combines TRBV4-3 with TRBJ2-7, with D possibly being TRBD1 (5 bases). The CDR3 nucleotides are TGCGCCAGCAGCCAAGAAGGAGACAGCTCCTACGAGCAGTACTTC. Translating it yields CASSQEGDSSYEQYF.